The present T cell receptor beta chain was sequenced within a study of T cell clonotyping in hematopoietic cell transplantation. Regarding the study as a whole: Graft donor and pretransplant recipient Inverse Simpson Index values predicted broader posttransplant TCR diversity. Few recipient clonotypes overlapped donors; over 95% were de novo at given depth. Pathologically expanded recipient clonotypes increased progressively from day 30 to day 180 as diversity fell. No sorting was done, leaving CD4 and CD8 contributions mixed.

Losses at the gene ends were 4 bases for V and 7 bases for J; bases not matched to a gene: 7. CDR1 MNHEY and CDR2 SVGAGI come from the germline V gene. This CDR3 has 14 residues. The data were produced by immunoSEQ multiplex PCR, yet TCRdb's version contains in-frame clones alone and is incomplete. Among about 36,000 clones, 80% to 90% were seen once, and the ten largest hold approximately 2%. This clone was recorded only once. Its matching antigen is unknown. This sequence originates from a woman in her forties in good health. Some clones in this sample may be carry-over from other donors' samples. The rearrangement joins TRBV6-5 to TRBJ2-7, with 10 bases fitting TRBD1. Sample: peripheral blood mononuclear cells. CDR3 DNA sequence: TGTGCCAGCAGTTGGGGACAGGGGTTCTTGGAGCAGTACTTC. Amino acids: CASSWGQGFLEQYF.